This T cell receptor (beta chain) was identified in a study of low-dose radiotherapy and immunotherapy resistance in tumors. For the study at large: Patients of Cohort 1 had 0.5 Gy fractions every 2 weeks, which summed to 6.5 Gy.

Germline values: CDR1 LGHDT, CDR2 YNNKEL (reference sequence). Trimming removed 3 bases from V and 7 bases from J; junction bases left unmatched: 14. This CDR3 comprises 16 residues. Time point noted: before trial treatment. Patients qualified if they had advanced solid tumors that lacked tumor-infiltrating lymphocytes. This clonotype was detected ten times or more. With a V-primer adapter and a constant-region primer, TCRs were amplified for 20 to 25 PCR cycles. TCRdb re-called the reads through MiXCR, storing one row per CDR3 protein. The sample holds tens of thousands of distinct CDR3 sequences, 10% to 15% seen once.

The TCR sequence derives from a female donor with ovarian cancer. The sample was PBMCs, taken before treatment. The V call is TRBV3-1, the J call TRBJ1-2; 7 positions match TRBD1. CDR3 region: CASSQPLSTGFGGYTF. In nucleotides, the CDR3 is TGTGCCAGCAGCCAGCCCCTCTCGACAGGGTTCGGTGGCTACACCTTC.